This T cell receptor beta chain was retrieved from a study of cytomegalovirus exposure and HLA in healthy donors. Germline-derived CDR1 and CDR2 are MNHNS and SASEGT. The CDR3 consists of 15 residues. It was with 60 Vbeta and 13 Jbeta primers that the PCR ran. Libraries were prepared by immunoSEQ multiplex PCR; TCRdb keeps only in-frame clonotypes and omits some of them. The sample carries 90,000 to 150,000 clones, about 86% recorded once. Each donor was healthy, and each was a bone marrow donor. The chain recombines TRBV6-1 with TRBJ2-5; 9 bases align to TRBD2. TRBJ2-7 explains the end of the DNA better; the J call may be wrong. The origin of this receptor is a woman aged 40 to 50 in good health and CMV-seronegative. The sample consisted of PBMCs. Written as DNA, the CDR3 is TGTGCCAGCAGTGTCCAACTAGCGGGCTCCTACGAGCAGTACTTC. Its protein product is CASSVQLAGSYEQYF.